Below, one TCR beta chain is given with its context. What it binds is not known. Sequenced by immunoSEQ multiplex PCR; TCRdb stores in-frame clones only, minus some. This sample has roughly 250,000 clones; roughly 84% occur once, and the top ten carry around 0.6%. Unstimulated regulatory T cells (CD4+CD25+CD127-), CD4+CD25- non-regulatory cells, CD4 and CD8 cells were FACS-sorted from thawed PBMCs. This entry is derived from a study of Tregs in tolerant kidney transplant recipients. General study points: Expanding Tregs on activated donor B cells appeared to best identify donor-specific TCRbeta clones. Biological reproducibility was not directly addressed, but technical replication error appeared minimal. Few patients were studied, so findings need validation in larger groups.

Germline CDR1 is SGHNT and CDR2 is YYREEE (reference sequence). The V and J ends lost 2 bases and 2 bases respectively, with 9 bases between them. The CDR3 is made up of 14 amino acids. This TCR came from a human donor in good health. What was sequenced was CD4+ T cells from blood. The V call is TRBV5-4, the J call TRBJ2-3; TRBD2 is a possible D gene (5 bases). Written as DNA, the CDR3 is TGTGCCAGCAGCTTAATGGGAGACACAGATACGCAGTATTTT. Its protein product is CASSLMGDTDTQYF.